The count of the clone carrying this TCR beta chain is one. No antigen is known for it. This specimen belongs to a study of vaccination effects on CD4 cells after COVID-19. This CDR3 is 17 amino acids long. V was trimmed by 3 bases and J by 0 bases, leaving 14 bases between them. The germline gives CDR1 KGHSH, CDR2 LQKENI. Some clones are missing from TCRdb's copy, which holds only in-frame ones; the method was immunoSEQ multiplex PCR. The sample contains roughly 59,000 clones, about 78% of which appear only once. ViraFEST used viral peptide pools to expand antigen-specific CD4+ T cells before sequencing. At the end of over 8 days of culture, CD4+ T cells were isolated. Two doses of either BNT162b2 or mRNA-1273 were given to each participant.

The origin of this receptor is a human donor who received a COVID-19 vaccine. The input for sequencing was CD4+ T cells from PBMCs cultured with HCoV-OC43 spike peptides, taken after COVID-19 vaccination. Subset reported: HCoV-OC43 spike overlapping peptide pool stimulation. The V and J genes are TRBV18 and TRBJ2-2; D might be TRBD2 (7 bases). The CDR3 loop is CASSPFGGGPNTGELFF. The CDR3 DNA follows: TGTGCCAGCTCACCGTTCGGCGGGGGCCCGAACACCGGGGAGCTGTTTTTT.